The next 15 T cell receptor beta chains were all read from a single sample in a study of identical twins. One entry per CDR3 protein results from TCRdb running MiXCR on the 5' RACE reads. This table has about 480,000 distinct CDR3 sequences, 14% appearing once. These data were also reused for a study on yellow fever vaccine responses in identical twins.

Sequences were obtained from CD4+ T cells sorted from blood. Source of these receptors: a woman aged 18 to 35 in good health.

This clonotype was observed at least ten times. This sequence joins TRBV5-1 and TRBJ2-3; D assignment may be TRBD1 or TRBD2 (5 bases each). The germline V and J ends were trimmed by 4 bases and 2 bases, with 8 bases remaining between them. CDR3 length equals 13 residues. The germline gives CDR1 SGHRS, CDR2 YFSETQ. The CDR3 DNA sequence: TGCGCCAGCAGCGTTGGGACCACAGATACGCAGTATTTT. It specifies CASSVGTTDTQYF.

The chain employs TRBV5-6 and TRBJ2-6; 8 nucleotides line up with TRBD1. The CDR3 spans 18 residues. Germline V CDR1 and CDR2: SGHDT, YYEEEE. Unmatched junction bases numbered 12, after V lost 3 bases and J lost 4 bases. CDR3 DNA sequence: TGTGCCAGCAGCTGGCTGAATGGACAGGGATCCGGGGCCAACGTCCTGACTTTC. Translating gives CASSWLNGQGSGANVLTF.

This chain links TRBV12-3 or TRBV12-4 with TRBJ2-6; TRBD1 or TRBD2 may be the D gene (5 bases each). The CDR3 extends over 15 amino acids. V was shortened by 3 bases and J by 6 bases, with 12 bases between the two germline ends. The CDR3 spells CASSLPRELANVLTF. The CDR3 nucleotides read TGTGCCAGCAGTTTGCCCAGGGAGTTGGCCAACGTCCTGACTTTC.

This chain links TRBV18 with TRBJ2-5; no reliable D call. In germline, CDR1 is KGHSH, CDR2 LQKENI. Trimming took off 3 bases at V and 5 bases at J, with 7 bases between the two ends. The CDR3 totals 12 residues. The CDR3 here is CASSPEWETQYF. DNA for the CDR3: TGTGCCAGCTCACCCGAATGGGAGACCCAGTACTTC.

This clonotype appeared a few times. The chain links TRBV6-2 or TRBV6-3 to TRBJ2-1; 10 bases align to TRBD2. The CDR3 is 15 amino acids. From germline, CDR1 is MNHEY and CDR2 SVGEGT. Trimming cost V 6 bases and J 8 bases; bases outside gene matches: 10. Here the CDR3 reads CASRTAGGPWDEQFF. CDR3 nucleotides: TGTGCCAGCAGAACAGCGGGGGGGCCTTGGGATGAGCAGTTCTTC.

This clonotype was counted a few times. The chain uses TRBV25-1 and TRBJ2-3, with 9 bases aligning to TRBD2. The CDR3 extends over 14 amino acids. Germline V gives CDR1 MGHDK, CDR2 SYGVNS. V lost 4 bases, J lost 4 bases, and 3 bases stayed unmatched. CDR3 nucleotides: TGTGCCAGCAGTGGCCTAGCGGGGCCAGATACGCAGTATTTT. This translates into CASSGLAGPDTQYF.

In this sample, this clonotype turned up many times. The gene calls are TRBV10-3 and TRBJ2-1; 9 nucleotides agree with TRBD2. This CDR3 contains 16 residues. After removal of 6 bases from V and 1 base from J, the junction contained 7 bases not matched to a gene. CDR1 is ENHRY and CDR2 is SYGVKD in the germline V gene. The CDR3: CAIRNNSGSSYNEQFF. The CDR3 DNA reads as TGTGCCATCAGGAATAATAGCGGGAGTTCCTACAATGAGCAGTTCTTC.

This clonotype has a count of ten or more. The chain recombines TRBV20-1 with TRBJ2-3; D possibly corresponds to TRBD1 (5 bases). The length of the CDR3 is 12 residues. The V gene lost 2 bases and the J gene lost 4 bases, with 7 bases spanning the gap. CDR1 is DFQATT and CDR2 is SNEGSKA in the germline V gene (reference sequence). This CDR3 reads CSARWGPDTQYF. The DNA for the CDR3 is TGCAGTGCTAGATGGGGCCCAGATACGCAGTATTTT.

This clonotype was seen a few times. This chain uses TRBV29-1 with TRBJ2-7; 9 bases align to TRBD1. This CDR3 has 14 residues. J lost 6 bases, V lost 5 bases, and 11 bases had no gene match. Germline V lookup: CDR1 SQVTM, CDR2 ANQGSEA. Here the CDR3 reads CSVSTGTGKSEQYF. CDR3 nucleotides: TGCAGCGTTTCTACCGGGACAGGGAAAAGCGAGCAGTACTTC.

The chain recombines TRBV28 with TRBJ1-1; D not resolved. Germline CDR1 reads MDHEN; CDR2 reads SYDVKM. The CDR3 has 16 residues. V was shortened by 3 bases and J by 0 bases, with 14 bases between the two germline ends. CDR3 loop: CASSFRRRAVNTEAFF. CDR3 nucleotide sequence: TGTGCCAGCAGTTTTAGACGTAGAGCAGTGAACACTGAAGCTTTCTTT.

CDR3 sequence reads: CSASSGGLEQFF. CDR3 coding DNA: TGCAGTGCTAGTAGCGGGGGCCTTGAGCAGTTCTTC. The rearrangement joins TRBV20-1 to TRBJ2-1; TRBD2 matches 9 bases. CDR3 length: 12 residues. Germline lookup yields CDR1 DFQATT and CDR2 SNEGSKA (reference sequence). V shed 3 bases and J 9 bases; nucleotides not matched to a gene: 3.

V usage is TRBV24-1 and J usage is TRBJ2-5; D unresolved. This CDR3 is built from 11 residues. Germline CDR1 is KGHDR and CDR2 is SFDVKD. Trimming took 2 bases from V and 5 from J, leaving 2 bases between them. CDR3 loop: CATSDWETQYF. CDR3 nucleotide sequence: TGTGCCACCAGTGATTGGGAGACCCAGTACTTC.

CDR3: CSATTRGSVNNSPLHF. The CDR3 nucleotides read TGCAGTGCTACAACGAGGGGTTCAGTTAATAATTCACCCCTCCACTTT. The chain combines TRBV20-1 with TRBJ1-6, with a weak D call TRBD1 (5 bases). The germline V gene has CDR1 DFQATT and CDR2 SNEGSKA (reference sequence). Between the trimmed V and J ends, which lost 4 bases and 5 bases, there was a span of 18 bases. The CDR3 consists of 16 residues.

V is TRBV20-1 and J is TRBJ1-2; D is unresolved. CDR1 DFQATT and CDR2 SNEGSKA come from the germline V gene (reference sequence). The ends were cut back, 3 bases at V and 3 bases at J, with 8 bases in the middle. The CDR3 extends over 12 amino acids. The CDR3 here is CSARPMDYGYTF. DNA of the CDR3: TGCAGTGCTAGGCCAATGGACTATGGCTACACCTTC.

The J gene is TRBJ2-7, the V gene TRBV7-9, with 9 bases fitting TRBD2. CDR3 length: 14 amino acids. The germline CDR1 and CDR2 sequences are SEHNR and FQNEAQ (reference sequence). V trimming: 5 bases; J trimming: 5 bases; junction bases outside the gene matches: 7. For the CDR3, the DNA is TGTGCCAGCAGCGGGACTAGCCCTTCCCACGAGCAGTACTTC. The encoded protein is CASSGTSPSHEQYF. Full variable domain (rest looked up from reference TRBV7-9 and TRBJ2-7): DTGVSQNPRHKITKRGQNVTFRCDPISEHNRLYWYRQTLGQGPEFLTYFQNEAQLEKSRLLSDRFSAERPKGSFSTLEIQRTEQGDSAMYLCASSGTSPSHEQYFGPGTRLTVT.